This T cell receptor beta chain was documented in a study of cytotoxic CD8 clonotypes in ibrutinib-treated CLL. A word on this clone: No antigen is known for it.

Study results and limitations: Treatment left the uncommon public clonotypes either contracted or stable in frequency.

This CDR3 has 13 amino acids. The junction had 6 bases not matched to a gene; V was cut back by 7 bases and J by 5 bases. CDR1 and CDR2 from the germline V gene are SNHLY and FYNNEI. Clones were read by immunoSEQ multiplex PCR, and TCRdb kept only the in-frame ones, dropping some. The sample has approximately 46,000 clones; 55% to 75% are singletons. The chain recombines TRBV2 with TRBJ2-3; 7 bases are shared with TRBD2. This sequence was found in a human donor with chronic lymphocytic leukemia. The specimen was PBMCs, collected after 12 months of ibrutinib treatment. As DNA, the CDR3 is TGTGCCAGCACTAAACGGGAGGTAGATACGCAGTATTTT. This encodes CASTKREVDTQYF.